This entry is about one T cell receptor beta chain. This record belongs to a study of blood T cell repertoires in COVID-19. Trimming removed 4 bases from V and 9 bases from J, with 11 bases in between. The CDR3 loop spans 12 amino acids. Germline CDR1 and CDR2: SGDLS and YYNGEE. Using immunoSEQ multiplex PCR, the repertoire was profiled, and TCRdb retains in-frame clones only, with some absent. The sample consists of some 150,000 clones, around four fifths of them appearing once. The sequencing sample was made of peripheral blood. This TCR came from a human donor in a cohort sampled during active COVID-19. The V gene is TRBV9, the J gene TRBJ1-3; the D is unclear. CDR3 sequence reads: CASSSSLATIYF. CDR3 DNA: TGTGCCAGCAGCTCATCCCTGGCCACCATATATTTT.